A selection of T cell receptor beta chains follows, all from one sample in a study of blood T cell repertoires in COVID-19. Clones were read by immunoSEQ multiplex PCR, and TCRdb kept only the in-frame ones, dropping some. This sample has roughly 150,000 clones; about 90% occur once, and the top ten carry approximately 3%. The sample was peripheral blood. Receptors were obtained from a man in his sixties with acute or convalescent COVID-19. Each CDR3 is given with its conserved first and last residue. Each record gives: D gene, V gene, J gene, clone size, CDR3 protein, CDR3 DNA. D genes are given only for firm matches. A row's size may be missing; if present it is once, few, many or a size class.

d_gene: NA; v_gene: TRBV4-1; j_gene: TRBJ1-6; abundance: once; CDR3aa: CASSQTQGGRSPLHF; CDR3nt: TGCGCCAGCAGCCAAACCCAGGGCGGGAGGTCACCCCTCCACTTT
d_gene: NA; v_gene: TRBV15; j_gene: TRBJ2-6; abundance: NA; CDR3aa: CATSRDGQAPSGANVLTF; CDR3nt: TGTGCCACCAGCAGAGATGGGCAGGCCCCCTCTGGGGCCAACGTCCTGACTTTC
d_gene: NA; v_gene: TRBV10-1; j_gene: TRBJ2-1; abundance: NA; CDR3aa: CASSAWRAHEQFF; CDR3nt: TGCGCCAGCAGTGCCTGGAGGGCCCATGAGCAGTTCTTC
d_gene: TRBD1; v_gene: TRBV10-1; j_gene: TRBJ1-2; abundance: NA; CDR3aa: CASSEGQGYGYTF; CDR3nt: TGCGCCAGCAGTGAGGGACAGGGGTATGGCTACACCTTC
d_gene: TRBD1; v_gene: TRBV3-1/TRBV3-2; j_gene: TRBJ1-3; abundance: NA; CDR3aa: CASSRGTGGNTIYF; CDR3nt: TGTGCCAGCAGCCGGGGGACAGGGGGAAACACCATATATTTT
d_gene: TRBD2; v_gene: TRBV6-2/TRBV6-3; j_gene: TRBJ2-3; abundance: few; CDR3aa: CASSQGLAGFSTDTQYF; CDR3nt: TGTGCCAGCAGCCAGGGACTAGCGGGGTTCAGCACAGATACGCAGTATTTT
d_gene: NA; v_gene: TRBV6-6; j_gene: TRBJ1-6; abundance: NA; CDR3aa: CASSPRQSTIYNSPLHF; CDR3nt: TGTGCCAGCAGTCCAAGACAGAGTACAATTTATAATTCACCCCTCCACTTT
d_gene: NA; v_gene: TRBV5-1; j_gene: TRBJ2-3; abundance: NA; CDR3aa: CASSATGTDTQYF; CDR3nt: TGCGCCAGCAGCGCCACGGGCACAGATACGCAGTATTTT
d_gene: TRBD1; v_gene: TRBV5-1; j_gene: TRBJ1-2; abundance: NA; CDR3aa: CASSSGTDGYTF; CDR3nt: TGCGCCAGCAGCTCCGGGACAGATGGCTACACCTTC
d_gene: TRBD1; v_gene: TRBV30; j_gene: TRBJ1-2; abundance: NA; CDR3aa: CAWSGQGFSYTF; CDR3nt: TGTGCCTGGAGTGGACAGGGTTTCAGCTACACCTTC
d_gene: NA; v_gene: TRBV7-2; j_gene: TRBJ1-4; abundance: NA; CDR3aa: CASSSRANFNEKLFF; CDR3nt: TGTGCCAGCAGCTCACGAGCCAATTTTAATGAAAAACTGTTTTTT
d_gene: TRBD1; v_gene: TRBV5-1; j_gene: TRBJ2-5; abundance: NA; CDR3aa: CASSLAPGQGAVKTQYF; CDR3nt: TGCGCCAGCAGCTTGGCACCGGGACAGGGGGCGGTGAAGACCCAGTACTTC
d_gene: TRBD1; v_gene: TRBV4-1; j_gene: TRBJ1-2; abundance: NA; CDR3aa: CASSQQDRDYGYTF; CDR3nt: TGCGCCAGCAGCCAACAGGACAGGGACTATGGCTACACCTTC
d_gene: NA; v_gene: TRBV7-7; j_gene: TRBJ2-5; abundance: NA; CDR3aa: CASGGRPEGEETQYF; CDR3nt: TGTGCCAGCGGCGGGCGGCCGGAGGGAGAGGAGACCCAGTACTTC
d_gene: NA; v_gene: TRBV5-1; j_gene: TRBJ1-4; abundance: NA; CDR3aa: CASSLVLNEKLFF; CDR3nt: TGCGCCAGCAGCTTGGTTCTGAATGAAAAACTGTTTTTT
d_gene: TRBD2; v_gene: TRBV5-1; j_gene: TRBJ2-2; abundance: NA; CDR3aa: CASSQGLAGGNTGELFF; CDR3nt: TGCGCCAGCAGCCAGGGACTAGCGGGGGGGAACACCGGGGAGCTGTTTTTT
d_gene: TRBD1; v_gene: TRBV19; j_gene: TRBJ1-4; abundance: once; CDR3aa: CASSIFAGGAKKLFF; CDR3nt: TGTGCCAGTAGTATCTTCGCAGGGGGCGCGAAAAAACTGTTTTTT
d_gene: NA; v_gene: TRBV7-9; j_gene: TRBJ1-1; abundance: NA; CDR3aa: CASSLVSTEAFF; CDR3nt: TGTGCCAGCAGCTTAGTTAGCACTGAAGCTTTCTTT
d_gene: NA; v_gene: TRBV6-2/TRBV6-3; j_gene: TRBJ2-5; abundance: once; CDR3aa: CASSTTRGETQYF; CDR3nt: TGTGCCAGCAGCACGACCCGGGGGGAGACCCAGTACTTC
d_gene: NA; v_gene: TRBV7-6; j_gene: TRBJ2-1; abundance: NA; CDR3aa: CASSLGRGGTPLGYEQFF; CDR3nt: TGTGCCAGCAGCTTAGGGCGAGGTGGAACACCCCTAGGTTATGAGCAGTTCTTC
d_gene: NA; v_gene: TRBV7-2; j_gene: TRBJ1-1; abundance: few; CDR3aa: CASSLSPGNTEAFF; CDR3nt: TGTGCCAGCAGCTTATCCCCAGGGAACACTGAAGCTTTCTTT
d_gene: TRBD1; v_gene: TRBV29-1; j_gene: TRBJ2-4; abundance: NA; CDR3aa: CSVRTGGNIQYF; CDR3nt: TGCAGCGTCCGGACAGGGGGGAACATTCAGTACTTC
d_gene: TRBD1; v_gene: TRBV18; j_gene: TRBJ1-6; abundance: NA; CDR3aa: CASSRGTGNNSPLHF; CDR3nt: TGTGCCAGCTCACGTGGGACAGGGAATAATTCACCCCTCCACTTT
d_gene: TRBD2; v_gene: TRBV24-1; j_gene: TRBJ2-1; abundance: few; CDR3aa: CATSEVTSGGSKEQFF; CDR3nt: TGTGCCACCAGTGAGGTTACTAGCGGGGGGTCAAAGGAGCAGTTCTTC
d_gene: TRBD1; v_gene: TRBV30; j_gene: TRBJ2-2; abundance: once; CDR3aa: CAFTGTGGYTGELFF; CDR3nt: TGTGCCTTTACCGGGACAGGGGGTTACACCGGGGAGCTGTTTTTT
d_gene: TRBD1; v_gene: TRBV5-1; j_gene: TRBJ2-5; abundance: few; CDR3aa: CASSRDRGLETQYF; CDR3nt: TGCGCCAGCAGCAGGGACAGGGGGCTAGAGACCCAGTACTTC
d_gene: TRBD1; v_gene: TRBV5-4; j_gene: TRBJ1-2; abundance: few; CDR3aa: CASRSNRGHYGYTF; CDR3nt: TGTGCCAGCAGATCTAACAGGGGCCACTATGGCTACACCTTC
d_gene: TRBD1; v_gene: TRBV7-9; j_gene: TRBJ1-2; abundance: NA; CDR3aa: CASSLAGQLNYGYTF; CDR3nt: TGTGCCAGCAGCTTAGCGGGACAGCTGAACTATGGCTACACCTTC
d_gene: NA; v_gene: TRBV7-2; j_gene: TRBJ2-7; abundance: NA; CDR3aa: CASSLARDTDYEQYF; CDR3nt: TGTGCCAGCAGCTTAGCCCGGGACACCGACTACGAGCAGTACTTC
d_gene: TRBD2; v_gene: TRBV7-3; j_gene: TRBJ2-3; abundance: NA; CDR3aa: CASSYSGGSDTDTQYF; CDR3nt: TGTGCCAGCAGCTATAGCGGGGGGTCTGACACAGATACGCAGTATTTT
d_gene: TRBD2; v_gene: TRBV7-7; j_gene: TRBJ2-5; abundance: NA; CDR3aa: CASSLAGSRETQYF; CDR3nt: TGTGCTAGCAGCTTAGCGGGGAGTCGGGAGACCCAGTACTTC
d_gene: TRBD1; v_gene: TRBV29-1; j_gene: TRBJ2-4; abundance: NA; CDR3aa: CSAPGQGALGNIQYF; CDR3nt: TGCAGCGCCCCGGGACAGGGGGCGTTGGGGAACATTCAGTACTTC
d_gene: NA; v_gene: TRBV3-1/TRBV3-2; j_gene: TRBJ2-2; abundance: NA; CDR3aa: CASSQPMLTITNTGELFF; CDR3nt: TGTGCCAGCAGCCAGCCTATGCTGACTATCACCAACACCGGGGAGCTGTTTTTT
d_gene: TRBD1; v_gene: TRBV18; j_gene: TRBJ1-4; abundance: NA; CDR3aa: CASRTGFNEKLFF; CDR3nt: TGTGCCAGCCGGACAGGGTTTAATGAAAAACTGTTTTTT
d_gene: TRBD1; v_gene: TRBV2; j_gene: TRBJ1-3; abundance: NA; CDR3aa: CASRPGQGITGNTIYF; CDR3nt: TGTGCCAGCAGGCCCGGACAGGGTATAACTGGAAACACCATATATTTT
d_gene: NA; v_gene: TRBV11-2; j_gene: TRBJ2-7; abundance: NA; CDR3aa: CASSLEEGPYEQYF; CDR3nt: TGTGCCAGCAGCTTAGAGGAGGGACCCTACGAGCAGTACTTC
d_gene: NA; v_gene: TRBV19; j_gene: TRBJ1-1; abundance: NA; CDR3aa: CASGPGGGAFF; CDR3nt: TGTGCCAGTGGCCCGGGCGGGGGAGCTTTCTTT
d_gene: NA; v_gene: TRBV4-2; j_gene: TRBJ2-7; abundance: NA; CDR3aa: CASSQGGAGEGYEQYF; CDR3nt: TGTGCCAGCAGCCAAGGTGGGGCAGGGGAGGGCTACGAGCAGTACTTC
d_gene: NA; v_gene: TRBV5-1; j_gene: TRBJ1-1; abundance: NA; CDR3aa: CASSLAGVRTEAFF; CDR3nt: TGCGCCAGCAGCTTGGCCGGGGTCCGAACTGAAGCTTTCTTT
d_gene: NA; v_gene: TRBV29-1; j_gene: TRBJ1-5; abundance: NA; CDR3aa: CSVAYSNQPQHF; CDR3nt: TGCAGCGTTGCCTATAGCAATCAGCCCCAGCATTTT
d_gene: TRBD2; v_gene: TRBV6-2/TRBV6-3; j_gene: TRBJ2-7; abundance: NA; CDR3aa: CASSYSSVRSGGRYEQYF; CDR3nt: TGTGCCAGCAGTTACTCGAGCGTTAGGAGCGGGGGGCGCTACGAGCAGTACTTC
d_gene: NA; v_gene: TRBV18; j_gene: TRBJ1-4; abundance: NA; CDR3aa: CASSPDSTTNEKLFF; CDR3nt: TGTGCCAGCTCGCCCGACAGCACAACTAATGAAAAACTGTTTTTT
d_gene: TRBD2; v_gene: TRBV9; j_gene: TRBJ2-3; abundance: once; CDR3aa: CASSVWSGGAANTQYF; CDR3nt: TGTGCCAGCAGCGTATGGAGCGGGGGGGCGGCGAATACGCAGTATTTT
d_gene: NA; v_gene: TRBV6-6; j_gene: TRBJ1-1; abundance: NA; CDR3aa: CASSPRGGSLNTEAFF; CDR3nt: TGTGCCAGCAGCCCCCGCGGCGGCAGTCTGAACACTGAAGCTTTCTTT
d_gene: NA; v_gene: TRBV24-1; j_gene: TRBJ2-3; abundance: NA; CDR3aa: CATRSLSTDTQYF; CDR3nt: TGTGCCACCCGAAGCCTTAGCACAGATACGCAGTATTTT
d_gene: NA; v_gene: TRBV29-1; j_gene: TRBJ1-1; abundance: NA; CDR3aa: CSGYRELNTEAFF; CDR3nt: TGCAGCGGTTACAGGGAACTGAACACTGAAGCTTTCTTT
d_gene: TRBD1; v_gene: TRBV2; j_gene: TRBJ1-2; abundance: NA; CDR3aa: CASSETGQGARGYTF; CDR3nt: TGTGCCAGCAGTGAAACCGGACAGGGGGCGCGCGGCTACACCTTC
d_gene: NA; v_gene: TRBV10-1; j_gene: TRBJ1-2; abundance: once; CDR3aa: CASSEIQAVYGYTF; CDR3nt: TGCGCCAGCAGTGAGATACAGGCGGTCTATGGCTACACCTTC
d_gene: NA; v_gene: TRBV27; j_gene: TRBJ1-1; abundance: NA; CDR3aa: CASSPLGRVRGTEAFF; CDR3nt: TGTGCCAGCAGTCCCCTAGGCAGGGTAAGGGGGACTGAAGCTTTCTTT
d_gene: NA; v_gene: TRBV2; j_gene: TRBJ2-7; abundance: NA; CDR3aa: CASLADRDSSYEQYF; CDR3nt: TGTGCCAGCCTTGCCGACCGAGACAGCTCCTACGAGCAGTACTTC
d_gene: TRBD1; v_gene: TRBV19; j_gene: TRBJ1-6; abundance: many; CDR3aa: CASSDRGNSPLHF; CDR3nt: TGTGCCAGTAGTGACAGGGGCAATTCACCCCTCCACTTT
d_gene: NA; v_gene: TRBV19; j_gene: TRBJ1-2; abundance: NA; CDR3aa: CASSTVGGLDGYTF; CDR3nt: TGTGCCAGTAGTACAGTAGGAGGGTTAGATGGCTACACCTTC
d_gene: TRBD1; v_gene: TRBV5-1; j_gene: TRBJ1-2; abundance: NA; CDR3aa: CASSWDRGGYGYTF; CDR3nt: TGCGCCAGCAGCTGGGACAGGGGCGGTTATGGCTACACCTTC
d_gene: NA; v_gene: TRBV5-1; j_gene: TRBJ2-7; abundance: NA; CDR3aa: CASHRDTTYEQYF; CDR3nt: TGCGCCAGCCACCGGGACACAACCTACGAGCAGTACTTC
d_gene: TRBD2; v_gene: TRBV29-1; j_gene: TRBJ2-5; abundance: NA; CDR3aa: CSVGIGLAGGQETQYF; CDR3nt: TGCAGCGTTGGGATCGGACTAGCGGGGGGGCAAGAGACCCAGTACTTC
d_gene: NA; v_gene: TRBV7-2; j_gene: TRBJ1-2; abundance: NA; CDR3aa: CASSLSYPGYGYTF; CDR3nt: TGTGCCAGCAGCTTATCCTATCCGGGCTATGGCTACACCTTC
d_gene: NA; v_gene: TRBV30; j_gene: TRBJ2-2; abundance: NA; CDR3aa: CAWSVRLAGELFF; CDR3nt: TGTGCCTGGAGTGTACGACTTGCCGGGGAGCTGTTTTTT
d_gene: TRBD1; v_gene: TRBV5-1; j_gene: TRBJ1-1; abundance: NA; CDR3aa: CASSQLLTGENTEAFF; CDR3nt: TGCGCCAGCAGCCAGCTCCTCACAGGGGAGAACACTGAAGCTTTCTTT
d_gene: NA; v_gene: TRBV2; j_gene: TRBJ1-5; abundance: NA; CDR3aa: CASSERPGDQPQHF; CDR3nt: TGTGCCAGCAGTGAAAGGCCAGGGGATCAGCCCCAGCATTTT